The present entry profiles one T cell receptor (beta chain) with its context. Its antigen remains unknown. The data belong to a study of CD8+CD57+ T cells in acquired aplastic anemia. Study context: Sorted CD4+ and CD8+ cell DNA averaged roughly 3.2 ug.

With 7 bases removed from V and 0 bases from J, the gap between germline ends came to 13 bases. CDR3 length: 15 residues. The germline V gene encodes CDR1 SNHLY and CDR2 FYNNEI. Profiling that covered TCR beta VDJ and CDR3 relied on genomic DNA as its template. A single record per CDR3 protein comes from TCRdb applying MiXCR to the reads. The profile shows hundreds of thousands of distinct CDR3 sequences, around 30% of them singletons. Sequenced patients had shown CD8+CD57+ cell expansion by flow cytometry. No patient had been given any therapy when blood was sampled. Study results and caveats: With respect to CD8+ Simpson's diversity, patients and controls did not differ significantly. The same twenty-nine CD8+ CDR3 sequences occurred in patients and in controls.

The chain has TRBV2 and TRBJ2-1, with a tentative D call TRBD2 (6 bases). Sequences were obtained from sorted CD4+, CD8+, or CD8+CD57+ T cells (not recorded which) from PBMCs. This sequence originates from a human donor with aplastic anemia. CDR3 in DNA: TGTGCCAGCACCCCTATGCGGGGCTCCTACAATGAGCAGTTCTTC. It is translated as CASTPMRGSYNEQFF.